This T cell receptor (beta chain) was sequenced for a study of OX40 agonist ivuxolimab in advanced cancers. About the study: Ivuxolimab is a fully human IgG2 antibody that activates OX40 (CD134). The dose-escalation group included hepatocellular carcinoma, melanoma, renal cell carcinoma and head and neck cancer. Of mixed ages from about 20 to 90 and averaging 60 years, the group was about 86% male.

Deletions cut 0 bases from V and 4 bases from J, with 6 bases between. The CDR3 has 13 amino acids. In germline, CDR1 is SGDLS, CDR2 YYNGEE. The data were produced by immunoSEQ multiplex PCR, yet TCRdb's version contains in-frame clones alone and is incomplete. This sample yields about 48,000 clones, of which about 88% are seen a single time; 1.9% belongs to the top ten. The specimen comprised CD4+ or CD8+ T cells sorted from blood, sampled in a trial of the OX40 agonist ivuxolimab. The sequence came from an adult with an advanced solid tumor such as melanoma, head and neck, liver or kidney cancer. The chain links TRBV9 to TRBJ2-3; D remains ambiguous. The CDR3 protein is CASSVGAADTQYF. Here the CDR3 DNA reads TGTGCCAGCAGCGTAGGGGCCGCAGATACGCAGTATTTT.